This T cell receptor (beta chain) was sequenced in a study of CD8+ T cells in alopecia areata. Sequencing templates came from extracted RNA that was reverse transcribed into cDNA. The method was immunoSEQ multiplex PCR; TCRdb's version includes in-frame clones alone and lacks a portion of them. The repertoire holds 150,000 or so clones, with around 71% as singletons. This clone turned up a few times. The TCR was taken from a human donor with alopecia areata. The sequencing here drew on CD8+ T cells sorted from blood, taken at week 0.

The DNA of the CDR3 is TGTGCCACCAGCCCCAAAGGCGTTCAAGTGGGGGCCCAGTACTTC. Translating it yields CATSPKGVQVGAQYF. This rearrangement joins TRBV15 to TRBJ2-5; possibly TRBD1 or TRBD2 for D (5 bases each). The CDR3 runs 15 residues. V lost 5 bases and J lost 9, with 22 bases in between. Germline values: CDR1 LNHNV, CDR2 YYDKDF (reference sequence).